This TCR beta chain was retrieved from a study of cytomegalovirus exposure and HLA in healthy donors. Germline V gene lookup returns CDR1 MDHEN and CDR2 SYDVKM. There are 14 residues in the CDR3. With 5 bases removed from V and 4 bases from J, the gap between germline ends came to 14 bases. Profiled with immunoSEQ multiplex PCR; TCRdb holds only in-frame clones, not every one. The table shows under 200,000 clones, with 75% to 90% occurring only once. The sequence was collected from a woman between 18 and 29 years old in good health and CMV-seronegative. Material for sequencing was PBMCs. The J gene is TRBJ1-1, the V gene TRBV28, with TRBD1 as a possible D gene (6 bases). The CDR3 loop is CASSPGQSFTEAFF. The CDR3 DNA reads TGTGCCAGCAGTCCGGGACAATCCTTCACTGAAGCTTTCTTT.